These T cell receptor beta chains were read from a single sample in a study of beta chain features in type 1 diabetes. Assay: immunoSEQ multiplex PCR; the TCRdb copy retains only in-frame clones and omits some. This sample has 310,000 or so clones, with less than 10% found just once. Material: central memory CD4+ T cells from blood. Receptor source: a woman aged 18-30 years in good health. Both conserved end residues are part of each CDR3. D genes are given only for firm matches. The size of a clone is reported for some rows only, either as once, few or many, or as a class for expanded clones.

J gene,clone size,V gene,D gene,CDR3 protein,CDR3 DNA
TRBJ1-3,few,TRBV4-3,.,CASSRSRLSSGNTIYF,TGCGCCAGCAGCCGGAGTCGACTGAGCTCTGGAAACACCATATATTTT
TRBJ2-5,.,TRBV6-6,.,CASRVTETQYF,TGTGCCAGCAGGGTTACAGAGACCCAGTACTTC
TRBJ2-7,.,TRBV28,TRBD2,CASSSSSGTYEQYF,TGTGCCAGCAGTTCGTCTAGCGGGACCTACGAGCAGTACTTC
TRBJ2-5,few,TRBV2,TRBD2,CASTISWTSGDAQETQYF,TGTGCCAGCACCATTAGTTGGACTAGCGGGGATGCCCAAGAGACCCAGTACTTC
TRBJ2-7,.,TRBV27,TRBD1,CASSDWTGGEQYF,TGTGCCAGCAGTGACTGGACAGGGGGGGAGCAGTACTTC
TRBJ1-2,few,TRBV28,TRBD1,CASIPGGHYGYTF,TGTGCCAGCATCCCAGGGGGCCACTATGGCTACACCTTC
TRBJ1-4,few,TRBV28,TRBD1,CASRQPGTGAEKLFF,TGTGCCAGCAGGCAACCCGGGACAGGGGCTGAAAAACTGTTTTTT
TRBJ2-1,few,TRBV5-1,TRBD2,CASTLTSGAYNEQFF,TGCGCCAGCACCCTGACTAGCGGGGCCTACAATGAGCAGTTCTTC
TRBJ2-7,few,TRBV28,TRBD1,CASSDRVIFEQYF,TGTGCCAGCAGTGACAGGGTCATATTCGAGCAGTACTTC
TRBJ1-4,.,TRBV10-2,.,CASTTATNEKLFF,TGCGCCAGCACGACAGCAACTAATGAAAAACTGTTTTTT
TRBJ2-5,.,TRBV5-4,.,CASSYGSPYQETQYF,TGTGCCAGCAGCTATGGCTCTCCCTACCAAGAGACCCAGTACTTC
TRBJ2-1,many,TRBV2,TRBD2,CASSGTRDHNEQFF,TGTGCCAGCAGCGGGACTAGGGACCACAATGAGCAGTTCTTC
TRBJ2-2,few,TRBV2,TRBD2,CASRSGGRTGELFF,TGTGCCAGCAGGTCGGGAGGAAGGACCGGGGAGCTGTTTTTT
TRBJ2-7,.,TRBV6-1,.,CASSEVARGAYEQYF,TGTGCCAGCAGTGAAGTGGCCCGGGGAGCCTACGAGCAGTACTTC
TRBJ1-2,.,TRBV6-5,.,CASSYSRLWGYTF,TGTGCCAGCAGTTACTCGAGGCTGTGGGGCTACACCTTC
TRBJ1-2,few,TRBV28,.,CASTYQGNYGYTF,TGTGCCAGCACATACCAGGGGAACTATGGCTACACCTTC
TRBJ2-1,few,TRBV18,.,CASSPGPLPYNEQFF,TGTGCCAGCTCACCGGGTCCCCTACCCTACAATGAGCAGTTCTTC
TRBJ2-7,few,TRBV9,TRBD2,CASSVGGRANYEQYF,TGTGCCAGCAGCGTGGGCGGGAGGGCGAACTACGAGCAGTACTTC
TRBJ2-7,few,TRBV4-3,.,CASSHTTGSASYEQYF,TGCGCCAGCAGCCATACCACAGGTTCCGCGTCCTACGAGCAGTACTTC
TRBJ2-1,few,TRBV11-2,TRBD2,CASSSGTSGRVNEQFF,TGTGCCAGCAGCTCCGGGACTAGCGGGAGAGTAAATGAGCAGTTCTTC
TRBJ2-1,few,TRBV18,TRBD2,CASSAGLAGNEQFF,TGTGCCAGCTCCGCGGGACTAGCGGGGAATGAGCAGTTCTTC
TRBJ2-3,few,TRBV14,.,CASSQFTDTQYF,TGTGCCAGCAGTCAGTTCACAGATACGCAGTATTTT
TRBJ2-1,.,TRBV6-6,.,CASSYFGGAEQFF,TGTGCCAGCAGTTACTTCGGCGGGGCTGAGCAGTTCTTC
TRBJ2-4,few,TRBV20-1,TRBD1,CSARPGQGLF,TGCAGTGCTAGACCGGGACAGGGCCTCTTC
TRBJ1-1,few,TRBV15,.,CATSRGRGTEAFF,TGTGCCACCAGCAGAGGTCGGGGTACTGAAGCTTTCTTT
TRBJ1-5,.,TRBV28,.,CASSSGWQPQHF,TGTGCCAGCAGTTCAGGGTGGCAGCCCCAGCATTTT
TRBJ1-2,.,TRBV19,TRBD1,CAATGYYGYTF,TGTGCCGCGACAGGGTACTATGGCTACACCTTC
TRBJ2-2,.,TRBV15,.,CATSRDLGSNTGELFF,TGTGCCACCAGCAGAGATTTGGGATCGAACACCGGGGAGCTGTTTTTT
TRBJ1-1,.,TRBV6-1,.,CASSEGHGRLNTEAFF,TGTGCCAGCAGTGAAGGCCACGGCCGCTTGAACACTGAAGCTTTCTTT
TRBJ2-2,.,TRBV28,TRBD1,CASSPPGQGTGELFF,TGTGCCAGCAGTCCCCCGGGACAGGGGACCGGGGAGCTGTTTTTT
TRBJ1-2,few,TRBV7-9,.,CASSLDLAGGYTF,TGTGCCAGCAGCTTAGACCTGGCTGGGGGCTACACCTTC
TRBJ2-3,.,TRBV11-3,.,CASSSGARGVVDTQYF,TGTGCCAGCAGCTCCGGGGCCAGGGGAGTTGTGGATACGCAGTATTTT
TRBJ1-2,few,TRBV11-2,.,CASSLDRAYGYTF,TGTGCCAGCAGCTTAGACAGGGCCTATGGCTACACCTTC
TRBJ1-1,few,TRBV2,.,CASSYRVGNTEAFF,TGTGCCAGCAGTTACAGGGTTGGGAACACTGAAGCTTTCTTT
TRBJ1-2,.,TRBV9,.,CASSERNYGYTF,TGTGCCAGCAGCGAAAGAAACTATGGCTACACCTTC
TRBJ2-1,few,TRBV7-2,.,CASSGGGHLAGNEQFF,TGTGCCAGCAGTGGAGGCGGACACCTCGCGGGAAATGAGCAGTTCTTC
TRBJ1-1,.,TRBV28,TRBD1,CASSPPTGDNTEAFF,TGTGCCAGCAGTCCCCCCACAGGGGACAACACTGAAGCTTTCTTT
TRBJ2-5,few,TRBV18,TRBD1,CASSGQGRETQYF,TGTGCCAGCTCGGGACAGGGGAGAGAGACCCAGTACTTC
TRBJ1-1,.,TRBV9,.,CASSRSRGTEAFF,TGTGCCAGCAGCCGCTCTAGGGGAACTGAAGCTTTCTTT
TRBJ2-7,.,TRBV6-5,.,CASSRTLSYEQYF,TGTGCCAGCAGTCGTACACTTTCTTACGAGCAGTACTTC
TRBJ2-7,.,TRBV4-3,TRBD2,CASSQGLAGDGYEQYF,TGCGCCAGCAGCCAAGGACTAGCGGGAGACGGGTACGAGCAGTACTTC
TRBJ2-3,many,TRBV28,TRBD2,CASRELAGSQYF,TGTGCCAGCAGGGAACTAGCGGGATCCCAGTATTTT
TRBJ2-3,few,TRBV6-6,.,CASSYSRDTQYF,TGTGCCAGCAGTTACTCGCGAGATACGCAGTATTTT
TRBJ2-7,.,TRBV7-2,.,CASSSAFGAVYEQYF,TGTGCCAGCAGCTCCGCATTCGGGGCGGTATACGAGCAGTACTTC
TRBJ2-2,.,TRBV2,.,CASSESGVGELFF,TGTGCCAGCAGTGAATCTGGTGTCGGGGAGCTGTTTTTT
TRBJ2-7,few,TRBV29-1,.,CSVALGSGRHEQYF,TGCAGCGTTGCACTGGGTTCAGGGCGGCACGAGCAGTACTTC
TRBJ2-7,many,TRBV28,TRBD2,CASSISSGSNEQYF,TGTGCCAGCAGTATCTCTAGCGGGAGTAACGAGCAGTACTTC
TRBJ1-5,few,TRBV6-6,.,CASSYGGTRDQPQHF,TGTGCCAGCAGTTACGGGGGGACCCGGGATCAGCCCCAGCATTTT
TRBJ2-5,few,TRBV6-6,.,CASSTQGRETQYF,TGTGCCAGCAGTACACAGGGACGCGAGACCCAGTACTTC
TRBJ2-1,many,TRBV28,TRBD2,CASSLTASGSDNEQFF,TGTGCCAGCAGTTTAACCGCTAGCGGGAGTGACAATGAGCAGTTCTTC
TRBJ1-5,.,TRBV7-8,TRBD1,CASSSQQGNGNQPQHF,TGTGCCAGCAGCTCACAACAGGGGAACGGCAATCAGCCCCAGCATTTT
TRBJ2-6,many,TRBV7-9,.,CASSPISGANVLTF,TGTGCCAGCAGCCCTATTTCTGGGGCCAACGTCCTGACTTTC
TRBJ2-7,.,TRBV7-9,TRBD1,CASSHDRAGSYEQYF,TGTGCCAGCAGCCATGACAGGGCGGGCTCCTACGAGCAGTACTTC
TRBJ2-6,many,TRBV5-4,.,CASLKGQGSGANVLTF,TGTGCCAGCCTCAAGGGGCAGGGCTCTGGGGCCAACGTCCTGACTTTC
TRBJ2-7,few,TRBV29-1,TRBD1,CSVGSTGWAGVQYF,TGCAGCGTTGGATCGACAGGGTGGGCAGGTGTGCAGTACTTC